Below, 9 T cell receptor beta chains from the same sample are listed, as sequenced in a study of T-cell memory formation after mild COVID-19. TCRdb re-called the 5' RACE reads with MiXCR, one entry per CDR3 protein. The sample carries over 450,000 distinct CDR3 sequences, just over 20% recorded once. Sequencing was carried out using PBMCs or a T cell subset sorted from them (not recorded which). These receptors all come from an adult woman who had mild COVID-19 (a few samples of this study predate the infection). Cell type and time point are not known.

This chain links TRBV7-2 with TRBJ2-2; D may be TRBD2 (5 bases). V was shortened by 5 bases and J by 6 bases, with 22 bases between the two germline ends. The CDR3 sequence is 17 residues long. The germline CDR1 and CDR2 sequences are SGHTA and FQGNSA. CDR3 sequence: CASSRPEGTRLAGELFF. The CDR3 bases are TGTGCCAGCAGCCGCCCCGAGGGCACCCGTTTAGCCGGGGAGCTGTTTTTT.

The V and J genes are TRBV9 and TRBJ1-2; no clear D. Germline V gene data show CDR1 as SGDLS and CDR2 as YYNGEE. The CDR3 spans 15 residues. V shed 2 bases and J shed 0 bases, with 11 bases lying between them. CDR3 DNA: TGTGCCAGCAGCGTGGAATCGTCTTCTAACTATGGCTACACCTTC. The encoded protein is CASSVESSSNYGYTF.

This clonotype was recorded a few times. The chain links TRBV4-1 to TRBJ1-1, with unresolved D. The germline V gene has CDR1 MGHRA and CDR2 YSYEKL. The CDR3 has 15 residues. The ends were cut back, 0 bases at V and 4 bases at J, with 12 bases in the middle. CDR3 residues: CASSQDNGSGTEAFF. CDR3 nucleotide sequence: TGCGCCAGCAGCCAAGATAACGGATCTGGCACTGAAGCTTTCTTT.

The sample holds a few counts of this clonotype. The chain couples TRBV12-5 to TRBJ1-2; tentatively, D is TRBD1 (6 bases). Germline values: CDR1 LGHNT, CDR2 FRNRAP. Between the trimmed V and J ends, which lost 2 bases and 8 bases, there was a span of 18 bases. There are 15 residues in the CDR3. Written as DNA, the CDR3 is TGTGCTAGTGGTTTGCCCGGACAGCGGTGGAGAGGCTACACCTTC. Its translation: CASGLPGQRWRGYTF.

This clonotype has just a few counts. The gene calls are TRBV27 and TRBJ2-1; 9 bases fit TRBD1. Germline lookup yields CDR1 MNHEY and CDR2 SMNVEV (reference sequence). V lost 3 bases and J lost 7; bases outside the gene matches: 7. The CDR3 has 15 residues. Here the CDR3 reads CASSFRQGGVNEQFF. DNA of the CDR3: TGTGCCAGCAGTTTCCGACAGGGGGGCGTGAATGAGCAGTTCTTC.

The chain joins TRBV12-3 or TRBV12-4 to TRBJ1-1, with a possible D match to TRBD1 (5 bases). Trimming removed 2 bases at V and 1 base at J, with 14 bases between. This CDR3 has 16 residues. The CDR3 loop is CASSLWGGLANTEAFF. The CDR3 nucleotides read TGTGCCAGCAGTTTATGGGGGGGGTTAGCGAACACTGAAGCTTTCTTT.

V is TRBV6-6 and J is TRBJ2-1, with 12 bases identical to TRBD2. Trimming cost V 6 bases and J 8 bases; bases outside gene matches: 5. The CDR3 contains 14 residues. CDR1 and CDR2 from the germline V gene are MNHNY and SVGAGI (reference sequence). CDR3 DNA sequence: TGTGCCAGCAGCACTAGCGGGGGGTATGATGAGCAGTTCTTC. Protein product: CASSTSGGYDEQFF.

The V gene is TRBV7-9, the J gene TRBJ2-3, with D possibly TRBD1 on 5 matching bases. Trimming took off 3 bases at V and 2 bases at J, with 12 bases between the two ends. The CDR3 sequence is 15 residues long. The germline V gene encodes CDR1 SEHNR and CDR2 FQNEAQ (reference sequence). The CDR3 nucleotides are TGTGCCAGCAGCTTTAAGGGGCGGACCACAGATACGCAGTATTTT. It encodes CASSFKGRTTDTQYF.

This clonotype was counted only a few times. This chain joins TRBV5-5 and TRBJ2-5; D is uncertain. CDR1 and CDR2 (germline): SGHKS, YYEKEE (reference sequence). CDR3 length: 15 residues. The V gene lost 1 base and the J gene lost 1 base, with 11 bases spanning the gap. The CDR3 DNA reads as TGTGCCAGCAGCTTGAGTTCGCGTCGCCAAGAGACCCAGTACTTC. It codes for CASSLSSRRQETQYF.